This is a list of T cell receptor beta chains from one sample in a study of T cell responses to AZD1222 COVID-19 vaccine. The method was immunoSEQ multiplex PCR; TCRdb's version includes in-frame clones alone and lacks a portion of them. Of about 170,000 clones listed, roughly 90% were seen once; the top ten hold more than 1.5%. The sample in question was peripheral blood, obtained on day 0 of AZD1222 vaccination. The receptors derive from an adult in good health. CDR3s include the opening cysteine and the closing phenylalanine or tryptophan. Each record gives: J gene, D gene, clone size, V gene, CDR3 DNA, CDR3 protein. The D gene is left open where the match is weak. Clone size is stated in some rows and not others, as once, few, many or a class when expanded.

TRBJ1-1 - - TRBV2 TGTGCCAGCAGTGCGGAGGGGAACACTGAAGCTTTCTTT CASSAEGNTEAFF
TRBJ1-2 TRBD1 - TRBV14 TGTGCCAGCAGCCAAGTCCAGGGGGCGTGGGGCTACACCTTC CASSQVQGAWGYTF
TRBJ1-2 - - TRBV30 TGTGCCATGGCCCGGGCGGCCAGCAGGTACTATGGCTACACCTTC CAMARAASRYYGYTF
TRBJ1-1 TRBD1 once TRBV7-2 TGTGCCAGCAGCATTTGGACAGGGAGGGTGAACACTGAAGCTTTCTTT CASSIWTGRVNTEAFF
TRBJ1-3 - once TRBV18 TGTGCCAGCTCACCGACTGGGCAGGGGATCTCGGGAAACACCATATATTTT CASSPTGQGISGNTIYF
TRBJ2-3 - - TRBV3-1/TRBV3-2 TGTGCCAGCAGCGGGGATAGTAACACAGATACGCAGTATTTT CASSGDSNTDTQYF
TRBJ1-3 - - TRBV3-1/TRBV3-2 TGTGCCAGCAGCCAAGTCTTGGGATCCTCTGGAAACACCATATATTTT CASSQVLGSSGNTIYF
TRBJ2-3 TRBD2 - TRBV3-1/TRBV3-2 TGTGCCAGCAGCCGGACTAGCGGGGGGAGCACAGATACGCAGTATTTT CASSRTSGGSTDTQYF
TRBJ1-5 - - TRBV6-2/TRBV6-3 TGTGCCAGCAGTTACTCGGGCCGGAGCAATCAGCCCCAGCATTTT CASSYSGRSNQPQHF
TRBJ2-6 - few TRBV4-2 TGTGCCAGCAGCCCGCGGGGACAGACCTCTGGGGCCAACGTCCTGACTTTC CASSPRGQTSGANVLTF
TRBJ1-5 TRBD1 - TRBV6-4 TGTGCCAGCAACGGACAGGGGGCAGGGCAGCCCCAGCATTTT CASNGQGAGQPQHF
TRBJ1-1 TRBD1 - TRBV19 TGTGCCAGTAGTTATAGCGGGACAGCCAACACTGAAGCTTTCTTT CASSYSGTANTEAFF
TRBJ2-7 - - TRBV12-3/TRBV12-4 TGTGCCAGCAGAAGGACGACCTACGAGCAGTACTTC CASRRTTYEQYF
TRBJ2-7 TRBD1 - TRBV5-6 TGTGCCAGTACCGGGACAGATACCTACGAGCAGTACTTC CASTGTDTYEQYF
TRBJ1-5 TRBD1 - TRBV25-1 TGTGCCAGCTCTTCGGGACAGGGGGCCCATCAGCCCCAGCATTTT CASSSGQGAHQPQHF
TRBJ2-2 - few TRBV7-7 TGTGCTAGCAGCCCTATGATGAGGACCGGGGAGCTGTTTTTT CASSPMMRTGELFF
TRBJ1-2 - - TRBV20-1 TGCAGTGCTGGCCCTAACTATGGCTACACCTTC CSAGPNYGYTF
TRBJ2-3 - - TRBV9 TGTGCCAGCAGCGCCGGGACCGAGCGGAGAGGTACGCAGTATTTT CASSAGTERRGTQYF
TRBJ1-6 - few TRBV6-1 TGTGCCAGCAGTGTTGGGACCCCAATGGTGGCTTCACCCCTCCACTTT CASSVGTPMVASPLHF
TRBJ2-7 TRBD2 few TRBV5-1 TGCGCCAGCAGCTTGGGCCCCCCGACTAGCGGGAGTTCCTACGAGCAGTACTTC CASSLGPPTSGSSYEQYF
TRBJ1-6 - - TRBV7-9 TGTGCCAGCAGCTTAAATAGGGGGAGCAATTCACCCCTCCACTTT CASSLNRGSNSPLHF
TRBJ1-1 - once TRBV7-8 TGTGCCAGCAGCTCCGGAGTAAACACTGAAGCTTTCTTT CASSSGVNTEAFF
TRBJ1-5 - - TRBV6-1 TGTGCCAGCAGTGAAGGGACGGGAAATCAGCCCCAGCATTTT CASSEGTGNQPQHF
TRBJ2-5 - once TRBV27 TGTGCCAGCAGTTTAAGAGGGGCGCGTAATGTCGGAGCGGAGTACTTC CASSLRGARNVGAEYF
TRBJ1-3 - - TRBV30 TGTGCCTGGAGTGTAAGGGGAACTGGAAACACCATATATTTT CAWSVRGTGNTIYF
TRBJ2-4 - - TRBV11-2 TGTGCCAGCAGCTTAAATCTTCAAAAGGGGTGGAACATTCAGTACTTC CASSLNLQKGWNIQYF
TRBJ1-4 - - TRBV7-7 TGTGCTAGCAGCTTGGCAGGCCCTTCAACTAATGAAAAACTGTTTTTT CASSLAGPSTNEKLFF
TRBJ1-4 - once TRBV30 TGTGCCCACCAGGCCCGGGGCAGGAATAATGAAAAACTGTTTTTT CAHQARGRNNEKLFF
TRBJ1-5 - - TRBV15 TGTGCCACCAGCAGAGATCTAGGGCGTGGACAGCCCCAGCATTTT CATSRDLGRGQPQHF
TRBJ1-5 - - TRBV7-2 TGTGCCAGCAGCGCCAAGGGTAGCAATCAGCCCCAGCATTTT CASSAKGSNQPQHF
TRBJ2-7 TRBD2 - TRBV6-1 TGTGCCAGCAGTGAAAGGCTAGCGGTCCCCTACGAGCAGTACTTC CASSERLAVPYEQYF
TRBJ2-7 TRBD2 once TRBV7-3 TGTGCCAGCAGCTTAAACGGGAGGGCCAGTGAGCAGTACTTC CASSLNGRASEQYF
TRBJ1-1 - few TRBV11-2 TGTGCCAGCAGCTTAGTTCACGGAGCGAACACTGAAGCTTTCTTT CASSLVHGANTEAFF
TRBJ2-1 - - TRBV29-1 TGCAGCGTACGTAACAGGGCCGCACCATTCAATGAGCAGTTCTTC CSVRNRAAPFNEQFF
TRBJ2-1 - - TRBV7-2 TGTGCCAGCAGCTTTGGATCGGGGCGGTCCTACAATGAGCAGTTCTTC CASSFGSGRSYNEQFF
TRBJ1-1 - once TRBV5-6 TGTGCCAGCAGCCCCTTGGGTAGGGGGGCTTTCTTT CASSPLGRGAFF
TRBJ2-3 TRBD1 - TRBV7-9 TGTGCCAGCAGCTTTTCTACAGGGGGAGATACGCAGTATTTT CASSFSTGGDTQYF
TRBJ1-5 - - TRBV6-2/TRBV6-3 TGTGCCAGCAGTCGGACTGGCACCCAGCATTTT CASSRTGTQHF
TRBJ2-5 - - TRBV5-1 TGCGCCAGCAGCTTGGCCGGGACACAAGAGACCCAGTACTTC CASSLAGTQETQYF
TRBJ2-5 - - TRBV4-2 TGTGCCAGCAGCCCCTCCCCGGGAGGCGGGGGCGGGACCCAGTACTTC CASSPSPGGGGGTQYF
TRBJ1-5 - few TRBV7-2 TGTGCCAGCAGCTTAGCGCTCCGCAATCAGCCCCAGCATTTT CASSLALRNQPQHF
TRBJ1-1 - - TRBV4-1 TGCGCCAGCAGCCACCATCGGGGCGTGAGGATCGACACTGAAGCTTTCTTT CASSHHRGVRIDTEAFF